The 25 T cell receptor beta chains presented below share a single source sample, sequenced in a study of T cell responses to AZD1222 COVID-19 vaccine. The method was immunoSEQ multiplex PCR; TCRdb's version includes in-frame clones alone and lacks a portion of them. Among more than 95,000 clones, about 88% were seen once, and the ten largest hold about 9.7%. The specimen comprised peripheral blood, sampled on day 0 of AZD1222 vaccination. The receptors were sampled from an adult in good health.

This chain links TRBV6-6 with TRBJ2-7; D is ambiguous. From germline, CDR1 is MNHNY and CDR2 SVGAGI (reference sequence). The CDR3 has 15 residues. V was pared by 0 bases and J by 2 bases, with 11 bases between. The CDR3 region is CASSYSKQPTYEQYF. The CDR3, as DNA: TGTGCCAGCAGTTACTCGAAGCAGCCAACCTACGAGCAGTACTTC.

The chain has TRBV28 and TRBJ1-2, with 7 bases lining up with TRBD1. This CDR3 spans 13 amino acids. Losses at the gene ends were 7 bases for V and 4 bases for J; bases not matched to a gene: 6. CDR1 MDHEN and CDR2 SYDVKM come from the germline V gene. The CDR3 spells CASNQGDGYGYTF. CDR3 DNA: TGTGCCAGCAACCAGGGGGATGGCTATGGCTACACCTTC.

The gene calls are TRBV2 and TRBJ2-7, with a possible D match to TRBD1 (5 bases). Germline V CDR1 and CDR2: SNHLY, FYNNEI. Trimming shortened V by 5 bases and J by 3 bases, and 11 bases separated the two germline ends. CDR3 length equals 13 residues. The CDR3, as DNA: TGTGCCAGCAGTAAAGTCGACAGCTACGAGCAGTACTTC. Protein sequence: CASSKVDSYEQYF.

The CDR3 loop is CASSYGRGFNTEAFF. CDR3 DNA: TGTGCCAGCAGTTACGGGCGGGGGTTTAACACTGAAGCTTTCTTT. V is TRBV6-6 and J is TRBJ1-1, with D maybe TRBD1 (5 bases). V gave up 2 bases and J gave up 2 bases, with 12 bases separating them. Germline V CDR1 and CDR2: MNHNY, SVGAGI (reference sequence). The CDR3 is 15 amino acids.

This chain links TRBV6-5 with TRBJ1-1, with D unclear. This CDR3 comprises 14 residues. CDR1 and CDR2 from the germline V gene are MNHEY and SVGAGI. V lost 7 bases, J lost 4 bases, and 16 bases lay in between. The CDR3 DNA follows: TGTGCCAGCACCAAGTTAGGGTTTGGCACTGAAGCTTTCTTT. This codes for CASTKLGFGTEAFF.

The chain employs TRBV9 and TRBJ2-7; D is unresolved. The V and J ends lost 4 bases and 2 bases respectively, with 22 bases between them. Germline V gene sequence: CDR1 SGDLS, CDR2 YYNGEE. The CDR3 has 17 amino acids. The CDR3 sequence is CASSLCRIAGEPYEQYF. CDR3 DNA sequence: TGTGCCAGCAGCCTATGTAGGATTGCAGGTGAGCCCTACGAGCAGTACTTC.

The rearrangement links TRBV2 to TRBJ2-5; 7 nucleotides align to TRBD2. Germline values: CDR1 SNHLY, CDR2 FYNNEI. This CDR3 region has 13 residues. J gave up 0 bases and V 6 bases, and 1 base lay outside the gene matches. The DNA of the CDR3 is TGTGCCAGCAGCGGGACTAACCAAGAGACCCAGTACTTC. Translating gives CASSGTNQETQYF.

The chain uses TRBV2 and TRBJ1-5; 10 bases agree with TRBD1. The germline gives CDR1 SNHLY, CDR2 FYNNEI. The V and J ends lost 6 bases and 7 bases, in that order; junction bases with no gene match: 3. The CDR3 sequence is 13 residues long. The CDR3 region is CASRGGQGQPQHF. The CDR3 DNA reads TGTGCCAGCAGGGGGGGACAGGGGCAGCCCCAGCATTTT. Using reference TRBV2 and TRBJ1-5 for the parts outside the CDR3, the full variable domain is EPEVTQTPSHQVTQMGQEVILRCVPISNHLYFYWYRQILGQKVEFLVSFYNNEISEKSEIFDDQFSVERPDGSNFTLKIRSTKLEDSAMYFCASRGGQGQPQHFGDGTRLSIL.

The chain carries TRBV10-3 and TRBJ2-5, with D possibly TRBD2 on 6 matching bases. The V end lost 5 bases, the J end lost 4 bases, and 11 bases lay between the germline ends. The CDR3 runs 13 residues. The germline V gene encodes CDR1 ENHRY and CDR2 SYGVKD. The CDR3, as DNA: TGTGCCATCAGTACGACTAGGACAGAGACCCAGTACTTC. Translation gives CAISTTRTETQYF.

The J gene is TRBJ1-2, the V gene TRBV7-2; D unclear. This CDR3 has 14 residues. V dropped 5 bases and J dropped 8 bases, with 18 bases sitting between them. The germline V gene has CDR1 SGHTA and CDR2 FQGNSA. The CDR3 bases are TGTGCCAGCAGCCCCAGGCGCCGGGATGGAGGCTACACCTTC. Residues: CASSPRRRDGGYTF.

V gene TRBV28 combines with J gene TRBJ1-1; D not resolved. Germline V gene data show CDR1 as MDHEN and CDR2 as SYDVKM. This CDR3 has 14 residues. V lost 5 bases and J lost 3, with 13 bases in between. The DNA of the CDR3 is TGTGCCAGCAGTCAAGACGCAATCTACACTGAAGCTTTCTTT. Residues: CASSQDAIYTEAFF.

This chain links TRBV6-6 with TRBJ1-5, with D tentatively TRBD1 (6 bases). CDR1 is MNHNY, CDR2 SVGAGI, per germline (reference sequence). V was clipped by 2 bases and J by 2 bases, with 13 bases between them. The CDR3 is made up of 16 amino acids. CDR3 region: CASSYGGGVGNQPQHF. As DNA, the CDR3 is TGTGCCAGCAGTTACGGAGGGGGGGTTGGCAATCAGCCCCAGCATTTT.

This clone appeared a single time. The CDR3 sequence: CASSLVTSAYEQYF. For the CDR3, the DNA is TGTGCCAGCAGCTTAGTCACTAGCGCCTACGAGCAGTACTTC. The J gene is TRBJ2-7, the V gene TRBV7-2, with 7 bases that match TRBD2. Unmatched junction bases numbered 2, after V lost 1 base and J lost 2 bases. This CDR3 is 14 amino acids long. Germline V gene lookup returns CDR1 SGHTA and CDR2 FQGNSA.

Only one count was recorded for this clone. V is TRBV28 and J is TRBJ1-5; TRBD1 might be the D (5 bases). Germline V gene data show CDR1 as MDHEN and CDR2 as SYDVKM. The CDR3 sequence is 14 residues long. V was shortened by 5 bases and J by 6 bases, with 14 bases between the two germline ends. The CDR3 loop reads CASSITFGGQPQHF. The CDR3 bases are TGTGCCAGCAGTATAACGTTCGGGGGTCAGCCCCAGCATTTT.

V and J are TRBV19 and TRBJ1-2; 8 nucleotides align to TRBD1. The germline V gene encodes CDR1 LNHDA and CDR2 SQIVND (reference sequence). This CDR3 has 13 residues. V lost 5 bases to trimming and J lost 7 bases; unmatched junction nucleotides: 6. The CDR3 region has the DNA TGTGCCAGTAGTCAAGGGACAGGCGGTGGCTACACCTTC. Amino acid sequence: CASSQGTGGGYTF. Drawing the rest from reference TRBV19 and TRBJ1-2, the complete variable domain is DGGITQSPKYLFRKEGQNVTLSCEQNLNHDAMYWYRQDPGQGLRLIYYSQIVNDFQKGDIAEGYSVSREKKESFPLTVTSAQKNPTAFYLCASSQGTGGGYTFGSGTRLTVV.

A remark on this clone: Additional DNA sequences in this sample encode the identical CDR3. The rearrangement links TRBV4-2 to TRBJ2-7; 10 bases are shared with TRBD1. CDR1 and CDR2 from the germline V gene are LGHNA and YNFKEQ. V shed 1 base, J shed 2 bases, and the junction held 2 bases outside the gene matches. The CDR3 sequence is 15 residues long. The DNA for the CDR3 is TGTGCCAGCAGCCAAGTGGGACAGGGGACCTACGAGCAGTACTTC. Its protein is CASSQVGQGTYEQYF.

This clone has just a few counts. The J gene is TRBJ2-7, the V gene TRBV7-8, with 10 nucleotides matching TRBD2. CDR1 is SGHVS, CDR2 FQNEAQ, per germline. The CDR3 extends over 17 amino acids. Trimming removed 5 bases from V and 0 bases from J; junction bases left unmatched: 10. CDR3 sequence (DNA): TGTGCCAGCAGCCACCCAGCGGGGACTAGCGCCTCCTACGAGCAGTACTTC. Translating it yields CASSHPAGTSASYEQYF.

The chain carries TRBV2 and TRBJ2-3; D is ambiguous. CDR1 is SNHLY and CDR2 is FYNNEI in the germline V gene. The CDR3 is 12 residues long. V lost 2 bases and J 5 bases, leaving 5 bases between the germline ends. CDR3 coding DNA: TGTGCCAGCAGTGAATACGTAGATACGCAGTATTTT. It yields the protein CASSEYVDTQYF.

This clone came up once. The rearrangement joins TRBV27 to TRBJ2-7; D unclear. From germline, CDR1 is MNHEY and CDR2 SMNVEV (reference sequence). The CDR3 is 12 residues long. V dropped 5 bases and J dropped 6 bases, with 11 bases sitting between them. This CDR3 reads CASSPRSGEQYF. As DNA, the CDR3 is TGTGCCAGCAGTCCGAGGAGTGGCGAGCAGTACTTC.

V is TRBV28 and J is TRBJ1-5, with 8 bases lining up with TRBD1. CDR3 length: 13 residues. Germline V gene sequence: CDR1 MDHEN, CDR2 SYDVKM. The V and J ends lost 6 bases and 7 bases, in that order; junction bases with no gene match: 5. Written as DNA, the CDR3 is TGTGCCAGCAGACAGGGGGTTTTACAGCCCCAGCATTTT. Translated, it gives CASRQGVLQPQHF. Supplemented by reference TRBV28 and TRBJ1-5, the full variable domain reads DVKVTQSSRYLVKRTGEKVFLECVQDMDHENMFWYRQDPGLGLRLIYFSYDVKMKEKGDIPEGYSVSREKKERFSLILESASTNQTSMYLCASRQGVLQPQHFGDGTRLSIL.

The DNA for the CDR3 is TGTGCCACCCGGTGGACACCCAATCAGCCCCAGCATTTT. Translating gives CATRWTPNQPQHF. The chain is built from TRBV28 and TRBJ1-5; perhaps TRBD1 as D (5 bases). Per germline, CDR1 MDHEN and CDR2 SYDVKM. V was pared by 10 bases and J by 3 bases, with 13 bases between. CDR3 length equals 13 residues.

The V gene is TRBV9, the J gene TRBJ1-2; D is ambiguous. Trimming stripped 2 bases from V and 1 base from J, with 6 bases between. The germline gives CDR1 SGDLS, CDR2 YYNGEE. The CDR3 spans 13 residues. This CDR3 reads CASSVISNYGYTF. In DNA form, the CDR3 reads TGTGCCAGCAGCGTCATAAGTAACTATGGCTACACCTTC.

In its sample, this clone was seen once. The CDR3 DNA reads TGTGCCAGCAGTCTCTTCTCTGGAAACACCATATATTTT. Protein product: CASSLFSGNTIYF. V usage is TRBV2 and J usage is TRBJ1-3; D is unclear. The CDR3 extends over 13 amino acids. V lost 5 bases to trimming and J lost 0 bases, with 5 bases between them. Germline-derived CDR1 and CDR2 are SNHLY and FYNNEI.

The gene calls are TRBV28 and TRBJ1-1; D is possibly TRBD1 (5 bases). This CDR3 spans 17 amino acids. Deletions cut 6 bases from V and 0 bases from J, with 20 bases between. Germline-derived CDR1 and CDR2 are MDHEN and SYDVKM. DNA of the CDR3: TGTGCCAGCAGCGCCCCAGGGACCGGGAACCTGAACACTGAAGCTTTCTTT. Protein product: CASSAPGTGNLNTEAFF.

V and J are TRBV5-1 and TRBJ2-7, with D possibly matching TRBD1 (5 bases). This CDR3 region has 12 residues. V lost 5 bases and J 3 bases, leaving 9 bases between the germline ends. From germline, CDR1 is SGHRS and CDR2 YFSETQ. As DNA, the CDR3 is TGCGCCAGCAGACAGGACGGCTACGAGCAGTACTTC. Translation gives CASRQDGYEQYF.